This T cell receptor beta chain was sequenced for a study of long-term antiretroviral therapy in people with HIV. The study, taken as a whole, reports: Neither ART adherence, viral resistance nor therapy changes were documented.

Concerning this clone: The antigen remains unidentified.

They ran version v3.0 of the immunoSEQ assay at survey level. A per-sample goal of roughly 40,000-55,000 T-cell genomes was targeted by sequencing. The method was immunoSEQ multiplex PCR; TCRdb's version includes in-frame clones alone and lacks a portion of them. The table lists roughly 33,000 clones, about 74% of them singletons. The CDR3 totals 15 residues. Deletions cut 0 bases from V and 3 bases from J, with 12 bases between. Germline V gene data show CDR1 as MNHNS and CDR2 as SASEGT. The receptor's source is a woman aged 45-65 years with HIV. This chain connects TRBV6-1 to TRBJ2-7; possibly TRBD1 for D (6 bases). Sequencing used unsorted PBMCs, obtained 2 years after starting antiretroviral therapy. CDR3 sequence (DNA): TGTGCCAGCAGTGAAGCACCCGGACAGATCTACGAGCAGTACTTC. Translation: CASSEAPGQIYEQYF.